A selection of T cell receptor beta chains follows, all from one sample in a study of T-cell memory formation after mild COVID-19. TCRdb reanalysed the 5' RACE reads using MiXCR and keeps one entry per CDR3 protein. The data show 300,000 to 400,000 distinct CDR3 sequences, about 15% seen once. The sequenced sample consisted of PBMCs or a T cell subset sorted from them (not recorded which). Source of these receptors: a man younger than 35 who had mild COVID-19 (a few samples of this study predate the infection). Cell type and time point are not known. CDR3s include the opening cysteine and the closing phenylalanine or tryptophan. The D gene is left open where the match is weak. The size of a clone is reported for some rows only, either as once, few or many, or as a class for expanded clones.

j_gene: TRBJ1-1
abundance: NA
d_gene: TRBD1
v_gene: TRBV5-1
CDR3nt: TGCGCCAGCAGCACGACAGGGCGGAACACTGAAGCTTTCTTT
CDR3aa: CASSTTGRNTEAFF

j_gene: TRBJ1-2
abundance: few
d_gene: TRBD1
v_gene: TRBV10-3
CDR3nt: TGTGCCATCAGTGAGTCGAGACAGGGGCGGCAGGATGGCTACACCTTC
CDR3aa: CAISESRQGRQDGYTF

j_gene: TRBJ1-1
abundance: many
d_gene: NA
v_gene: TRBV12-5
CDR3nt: TGTGCTAGTGGTTTGGTTAAGGGAGGAGTCGCTGAAGCTTTCTTT
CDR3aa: CASGLVKGGVAEAFF

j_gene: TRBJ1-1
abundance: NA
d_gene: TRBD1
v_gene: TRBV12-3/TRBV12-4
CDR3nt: TGTGCCAGCAGTTTACGGCAGGGGGGGAACACTGAAGCTTTCTTT
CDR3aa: CASSLRQGGNTEAFF

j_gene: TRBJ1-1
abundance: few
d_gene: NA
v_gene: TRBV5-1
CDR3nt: TGCGCCAGCAGCTTGGACCGCGGTGAAGCTTTCTTT
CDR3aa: CASSLDRGEAFF

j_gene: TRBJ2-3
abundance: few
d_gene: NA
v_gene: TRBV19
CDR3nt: TGTGCCAGTACCATCGGGACTGCTAATACGCAGTATTTT
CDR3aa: CASTIGTANTQYF

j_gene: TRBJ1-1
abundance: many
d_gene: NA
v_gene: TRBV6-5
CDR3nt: TGTGCCAGCAGCTCACAGGGATCAGCTTTCTTT
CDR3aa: CASSSQGSAFF

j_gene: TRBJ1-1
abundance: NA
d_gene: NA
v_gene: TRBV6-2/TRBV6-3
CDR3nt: TGTGCCAGCAGTTTCCAGGGACGGGCGTTTGAAGCTTTCTTT
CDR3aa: CASSFQGRAFEAFF

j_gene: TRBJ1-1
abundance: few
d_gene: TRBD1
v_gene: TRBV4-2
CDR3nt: TGTGCCAGCAGCCAAGATCGATACGACAGGGTAGCTGAAGCTTTCTTT
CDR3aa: CASSQDRYDRVAEAFF

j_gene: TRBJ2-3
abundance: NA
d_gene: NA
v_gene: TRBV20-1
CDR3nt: TGCAGTGCTAGGCAGCAGCCTAGCACAGATACGCAGTATTTT
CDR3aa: CSARQQPSTDTQYF

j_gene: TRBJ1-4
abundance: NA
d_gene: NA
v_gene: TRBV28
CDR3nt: TGTGCCAGCCTGGGTAATGAAAAACTGTTTTTT
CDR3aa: CASLGNEKLFF

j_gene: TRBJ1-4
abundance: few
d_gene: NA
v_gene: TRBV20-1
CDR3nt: TGCAGCCTGAACAGGGCGGGTGAAAAACTGTTTTTT
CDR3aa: CSLNRAGEKLFF

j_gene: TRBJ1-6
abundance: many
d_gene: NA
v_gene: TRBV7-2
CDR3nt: TGTGCCAGTGGACAGAGCTCCTATAATTCACCCCTCCACTTT
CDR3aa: CASGQSSYNSPLHF

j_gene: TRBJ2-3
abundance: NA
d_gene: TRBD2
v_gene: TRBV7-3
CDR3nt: TGTGCCAGCAGCAATAGCGGGGGGGCTACAGATACGCAGTATTTT
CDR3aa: CASSNSGGATDTQYF

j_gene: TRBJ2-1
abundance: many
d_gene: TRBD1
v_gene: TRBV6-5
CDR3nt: TGTGCCAGCAGTTCCACAGGGGGCTCCTACAATGAGCAGTTCTTC
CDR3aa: CASSSTGGSYNEQFF

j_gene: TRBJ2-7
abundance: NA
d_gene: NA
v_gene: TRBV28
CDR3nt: TGTGCCAGCAGCCCCACTAGTCACGAGCAGTACTTC
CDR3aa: CASSPTSHEQYF

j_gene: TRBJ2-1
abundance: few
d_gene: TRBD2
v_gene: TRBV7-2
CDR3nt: TGTGCCAGCAGCCCGCGCGGGGGGGCTAATGAGCAGTTCTTC
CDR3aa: CASSPRGGANEQFF

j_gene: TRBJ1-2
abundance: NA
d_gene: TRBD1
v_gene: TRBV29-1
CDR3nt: TGCAGCGTACGGGACAGGGAGATAGATGGCTACACCTTC
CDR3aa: CSVRDREIDGYTF

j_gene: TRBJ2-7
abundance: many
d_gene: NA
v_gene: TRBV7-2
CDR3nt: TGTGCCAGCAGCTACTGGGCCTTATCCTACGAGCAGTACTTC
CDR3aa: CASSYWALSYEQYF

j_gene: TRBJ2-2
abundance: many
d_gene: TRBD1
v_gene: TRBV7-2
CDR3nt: TGTGCCAGCAGCGTGGGACAGACGTCCGGGGAGCTGTTTTTT
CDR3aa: CASSVGQTSGELFF

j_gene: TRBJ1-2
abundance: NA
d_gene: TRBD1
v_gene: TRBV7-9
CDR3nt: TGTGCCAGCAGCCCAAGCGGACAGGGAAACTATGGCTACACCTTC
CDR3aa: CASSPSGQGNYGYTF

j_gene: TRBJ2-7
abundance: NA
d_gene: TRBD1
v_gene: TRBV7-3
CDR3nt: TGTGCCAGCAGGGCAGGGGGCTTCCACGAGCAGTACTTC
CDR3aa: CASRAGGFHEQYF

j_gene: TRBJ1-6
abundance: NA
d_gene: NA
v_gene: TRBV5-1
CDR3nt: TGCGCCAGCTTCCCTGGCTATTTGGCGGCCAATTCACCCCTCCACTTT
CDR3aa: CASFPGYLAANSPLHF

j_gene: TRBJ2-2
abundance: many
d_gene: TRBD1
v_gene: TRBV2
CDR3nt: TGTGCCAGCAGACCTGAGACAGGGATAAACGGGGAGCTGTTTTTT
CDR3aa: CASRPETGINGELFF

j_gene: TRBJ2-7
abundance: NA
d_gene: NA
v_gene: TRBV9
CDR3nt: TGTGCCAGCAGCAAGGGACTGCCGTCACGAAGCTCCTACGAGCAGTACTTC
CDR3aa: CASSKGLPSRSSYEQYF

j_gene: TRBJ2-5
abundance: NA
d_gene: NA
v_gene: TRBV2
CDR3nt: TGTGCTGGGGCCGTGGACTACCAAGAGACCCAGTACTTC
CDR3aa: CAGAVDYQETQYF

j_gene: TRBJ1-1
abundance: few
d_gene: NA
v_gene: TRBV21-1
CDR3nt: TGTGCCAGCAGCAAAGTCAGTGAAGCTTTCTTT
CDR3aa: CASSKVSEAFF

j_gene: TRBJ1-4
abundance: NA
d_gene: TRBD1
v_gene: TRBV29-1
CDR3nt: TGCAGCGTCCCGATGACAGGGGGGTTGGTAACTAATGAAAAACTGTTTTTT
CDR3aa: CSVPMTGGLVTNEKLFF

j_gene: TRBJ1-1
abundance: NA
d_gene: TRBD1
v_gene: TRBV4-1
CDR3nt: TGCGCCAGCAGCCAAAGGGGGCTGGATACTGAAGCTTTCTTT
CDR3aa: CASSQRGLDTEAFF

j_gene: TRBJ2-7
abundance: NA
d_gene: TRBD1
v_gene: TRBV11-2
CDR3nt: TGTGCCAGCAGGCTAGGACAGGGGATCGACGAGCAGTACTTC
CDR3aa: CASRLGQGIDEQYF

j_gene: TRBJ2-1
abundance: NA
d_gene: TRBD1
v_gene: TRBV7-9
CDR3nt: TGTGCCAGCAGCTGGGGACAGGGGTTTAATGAGCAGTTCTTC
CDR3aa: CASSWGQGFNEQFF

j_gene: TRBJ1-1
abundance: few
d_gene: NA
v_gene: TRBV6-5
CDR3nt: TGTGCCAGCAGTTACCACCCCCCGGGCGAGGATTGGGGCACTGAAGCTTTCTTT
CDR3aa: CASSYHPPGEDWGTEAFF

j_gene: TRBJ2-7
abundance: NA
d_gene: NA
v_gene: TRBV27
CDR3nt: TGTGCCAGCAGTTTCGTTGGGGGCCCCTACGAGCAGTACTTC
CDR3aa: CASSFVGGPYEQYF

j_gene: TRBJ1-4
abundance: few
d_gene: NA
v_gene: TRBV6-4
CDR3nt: TGTGCCAGCAGTGAAAACAGGGAAAAACTGTTTTTT
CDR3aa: CASSENREKLFF

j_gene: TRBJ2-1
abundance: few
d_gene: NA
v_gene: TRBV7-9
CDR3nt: TGTGCCAGCAGCTTGGCCGTAGGTGAGCAGTTCTTC
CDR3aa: CASSLAVGEQFF